The present TCR beta chain was sequenced within a study of T cell changes during pregnancy in multiple sclerosis. Germline V gene lookup returns CDR1 MDHEN and CDR2 SYDVKM. The CDR3 consists of 14 residues. J was trimmed by 2 bases and V by 2 bases; bases with no gene match: 1. The assay was immunoSEQ multiplex PCR, and TCRdb's table has in-frame clones only and misses some. The repertoire holds roughly 89,000 clones, 85% to 95% seen once, with approximately 2.2% in the top ten. The chain combines TRBV28 with TRBJ1-2, with 8 bases lining up with TRBD1. This specimen was peripheral blood, taken in the third trimester of pregnancy. The clonotype originates from a female donor with multiple sclerosis, enrolled in a pregnancy study. The CDR3 region is CASSLGQGNYGYTF. The CDR3 DNA reads TGTGCCAGCAGTTTAGGACAGGGAAACTATGGCTACACCTTC.